This T cell receptor (beta chain) was sequenced for a study of blood T cell repertoires in COVID-19. The CDR3 spans 18 residues. Germline trimming cut 10 bases from V and 0 bases from J; bases unmatched to any gene: 12. CDR1 and CDR2 from the germline V gene are ENHRY and SYGVKD. Produced via immunoSEQ multiplex PCR; TCRdb's table is partial and in-frame only. Here the sample spans about 86,000 clones, approximately 80% being singletons. Sequencing input: peripheral blood. The sequence came from a woman of 80 years or more with active or convalescent COVID-19. V gene TRBV10-3 combines with J gene TRBJ2-3, with 14 positions matching TRBD2. The CDR3 DNA is TGTGCCACCTCTTTTCAGACTAGCGGGGGGGCCAGCACAGATACGCAGTATTTT. Amino acid sequence: CATSFQTSGGASTDTQYF.